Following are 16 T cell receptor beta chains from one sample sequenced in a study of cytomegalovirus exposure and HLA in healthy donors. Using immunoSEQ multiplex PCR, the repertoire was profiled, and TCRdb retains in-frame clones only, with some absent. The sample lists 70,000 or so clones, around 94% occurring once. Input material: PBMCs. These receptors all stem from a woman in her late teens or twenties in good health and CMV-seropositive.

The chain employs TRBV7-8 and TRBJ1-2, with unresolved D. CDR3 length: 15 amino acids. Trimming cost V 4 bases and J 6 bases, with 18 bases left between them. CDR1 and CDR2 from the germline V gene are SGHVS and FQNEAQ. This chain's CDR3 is CASSSSTRVADGYTF. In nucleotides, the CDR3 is TGTGCCAGCAGCTCCTCGACTAGAGTGGCGGATGGCTACACCTTC. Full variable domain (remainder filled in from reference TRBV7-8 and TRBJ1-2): GAGVSQSPRYKVAKRGQDVALRCDPISGHVSLFWYQQALGQGPEFLTYFQNEAQLDKSGLPSDRFFAERPEGSVSTLKIQRTQQEDSAVYLCASSSSTRVADGYTFGSGTRLTVV.

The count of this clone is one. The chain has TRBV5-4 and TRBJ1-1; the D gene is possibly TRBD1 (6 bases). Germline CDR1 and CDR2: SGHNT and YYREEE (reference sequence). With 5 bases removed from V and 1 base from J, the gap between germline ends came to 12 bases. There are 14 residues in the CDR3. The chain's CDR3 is CASREGQKNTEAFF. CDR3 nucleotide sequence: TGTGCCAGCAGAGAGGGACAAAAGAACACTGAAGCTTTCTTT.

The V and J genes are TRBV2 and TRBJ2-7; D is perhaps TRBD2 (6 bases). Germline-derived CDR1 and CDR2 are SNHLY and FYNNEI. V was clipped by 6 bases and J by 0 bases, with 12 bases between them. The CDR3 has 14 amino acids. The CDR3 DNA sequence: TGTGCCAGCAGGGAGCGGGCCCTCTCCTACGAGCAGTACTTC. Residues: CASRERALSYEQYF.

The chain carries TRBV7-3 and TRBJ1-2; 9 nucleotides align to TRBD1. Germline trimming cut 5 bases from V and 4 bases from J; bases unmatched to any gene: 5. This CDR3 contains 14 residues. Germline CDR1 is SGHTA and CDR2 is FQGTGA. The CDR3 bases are TGTGCCAGCAGCCCGGGACAGGGACCCTATGGCTACACCTTC. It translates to CASSPGQGPYGYTF.

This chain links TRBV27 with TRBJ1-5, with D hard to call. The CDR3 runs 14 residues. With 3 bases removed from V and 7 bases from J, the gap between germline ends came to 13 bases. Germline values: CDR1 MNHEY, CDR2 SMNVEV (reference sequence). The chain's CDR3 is CASSFSAGWQPQHF. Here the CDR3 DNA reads TGTGCCAGCAGTTTCTCCGCAGGCTGGCAGCCCCAGCATTTT.

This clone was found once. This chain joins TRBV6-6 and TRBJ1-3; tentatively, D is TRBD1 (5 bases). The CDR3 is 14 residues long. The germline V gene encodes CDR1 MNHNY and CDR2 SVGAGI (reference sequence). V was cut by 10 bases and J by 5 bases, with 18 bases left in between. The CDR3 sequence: CATLGRGGRNTIYF. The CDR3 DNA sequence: TGTGCCACCTTGGGGAGGGGCGGGAGAAACACCATATATTTT.

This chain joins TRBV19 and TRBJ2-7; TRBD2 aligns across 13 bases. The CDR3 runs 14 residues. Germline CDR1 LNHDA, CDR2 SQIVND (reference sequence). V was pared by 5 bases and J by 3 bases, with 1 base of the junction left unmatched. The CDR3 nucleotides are TGTGCCAGTAGTTGGACTAGCGGGAGCTACGAGCAGTACTTC. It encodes CASSWTSGSYEQYF.

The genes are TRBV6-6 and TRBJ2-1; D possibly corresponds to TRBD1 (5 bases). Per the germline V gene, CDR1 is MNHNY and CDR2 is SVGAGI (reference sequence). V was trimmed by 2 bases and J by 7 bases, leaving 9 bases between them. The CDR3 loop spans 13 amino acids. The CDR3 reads CASSYGAGNEQFF. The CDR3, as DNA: TGTGCCAGCAGTTACGGGGCAGGGAATGAGCAGTTCTTC.

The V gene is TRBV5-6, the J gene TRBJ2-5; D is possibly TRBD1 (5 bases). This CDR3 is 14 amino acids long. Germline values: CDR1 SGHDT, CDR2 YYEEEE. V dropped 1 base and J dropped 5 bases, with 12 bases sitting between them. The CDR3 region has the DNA TGTGCCAGCAGCTTGAGGCAGGGATACGAGACCCAGTACTTC. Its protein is CASSLRQGYETQYF. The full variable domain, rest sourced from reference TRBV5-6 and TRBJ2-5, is DAGVTQSPTHLIKTRGQQVTLRCSPKSGHDTVSWYQQALGQGPQFIFQYYEEEERQRGNFPDRFSGHQFPNYSSELNVNALLLGDSALYLCASSLRQGYETQYFGPGTRLLVL.

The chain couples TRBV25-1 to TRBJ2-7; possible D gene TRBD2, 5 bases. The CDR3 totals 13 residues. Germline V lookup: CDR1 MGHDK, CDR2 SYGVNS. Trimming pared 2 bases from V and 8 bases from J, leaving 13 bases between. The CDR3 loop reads CASSEEGSQQQYF. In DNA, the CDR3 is TGTGCCAGCAGTGAAGAGGGTAGTCAACAGCAGTACTTC.

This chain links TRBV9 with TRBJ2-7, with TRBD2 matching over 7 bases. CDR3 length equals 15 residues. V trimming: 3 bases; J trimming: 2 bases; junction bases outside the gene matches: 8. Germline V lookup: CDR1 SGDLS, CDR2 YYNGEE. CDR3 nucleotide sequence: TGTGCCAGCAGCGCCGGGGCTAGCGGCCCCTACGAGCAGTACTTC. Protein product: CASSAGASGPYEQYF.

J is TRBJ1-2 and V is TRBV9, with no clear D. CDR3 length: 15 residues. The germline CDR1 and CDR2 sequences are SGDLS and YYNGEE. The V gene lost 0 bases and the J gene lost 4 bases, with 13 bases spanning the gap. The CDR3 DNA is TGTGCCAGCAGCGTAGCCCCGGCCGGAGTCTATGGCTACACCTTC. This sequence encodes CASSVAPAGVYGYTF.

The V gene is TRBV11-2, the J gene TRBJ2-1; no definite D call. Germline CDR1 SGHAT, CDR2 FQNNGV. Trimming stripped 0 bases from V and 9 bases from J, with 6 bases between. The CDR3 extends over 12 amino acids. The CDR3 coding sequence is TGTGCCAGCAGCTTAGAATCCGGTGAGCAGTTCTTC. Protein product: CASSLESGEQFF.

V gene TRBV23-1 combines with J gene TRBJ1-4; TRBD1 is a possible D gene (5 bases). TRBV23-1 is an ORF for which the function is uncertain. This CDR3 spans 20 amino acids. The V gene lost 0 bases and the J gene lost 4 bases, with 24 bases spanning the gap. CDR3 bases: TGCGCCAGCAGTCAATCGGGTGCAGGGTTAGATGCACGTTGTAATGAAAAACTGTTTTTT. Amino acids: CASSQSGAGLDARCNEKLFF.

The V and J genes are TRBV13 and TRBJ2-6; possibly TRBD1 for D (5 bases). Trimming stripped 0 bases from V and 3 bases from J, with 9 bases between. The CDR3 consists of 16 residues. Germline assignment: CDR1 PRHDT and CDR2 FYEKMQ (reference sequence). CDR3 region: CASSLGWGGGANVLTF. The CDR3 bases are TGTGCCAGCAGCTTAGGTTGGGGCGGTGGGGCCAACGTCCTGACTTTC.

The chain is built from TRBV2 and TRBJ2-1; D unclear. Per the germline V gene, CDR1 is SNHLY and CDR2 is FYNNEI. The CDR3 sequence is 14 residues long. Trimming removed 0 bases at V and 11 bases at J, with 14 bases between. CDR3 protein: CASSEANSLSKQFF. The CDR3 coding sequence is TGTGCCAGCAGTGAAGCGAACAGCTTAAGCAAGCAGTTCTTC.